This TCR beta chain emerged from a study of T cells in Graves' hyperthyroidism and ophthalmopathy. Study context: Any treatment followed the collection of peripheral blood at initial diagnosis. Overall study results and limits: It was a median approximately six months before onset that the model predicted ophthalmopathy.

RNA transcripts provided the source from which TCR beta CDR3 regions were amplified. The HTBI primer set served for first-round RT-PCR of the TCR CDR3. One entry per CDR3 protein results from TCRdb running MiXCR on the multiplex PCR reads. The sample shows 540,000 or so distinct CDR3 sequences, 15% to 19% of them seen only once. After removal of 9 bases from V and 2 bases from J, the junction contained 10 bases not matched to a gene. Per the germline V gene, CDR1 is MNHEY and CDR2 is SVGEGT. This CDR3 region has 14 residues. This clonotype occurred a few times. Its antigen is unidentified. Input material: blood. This clonotype was obtained from a woman in her twenties or thirties with Graves' hyperthyroidism. The chain carries TRBV6-2 or TRBV6-3 and TRBJ2-7, with 7 bases that match TRBD1. Written as DNA, the CDR3 is TGTGCCAGTAGAACAAACAGGGGCCCCTACGAGCAGTACTTC. Translating gives CASRTNRGPYEQYF.